Each of the 22 T cell receptor beta chains below was sequenced from the same sample in a study of cytomegalovirus exposure and HLA in healthy donors. The PCR made use of 60 Vbeta and 13 Jbeta primers. Profiled with immunoSEQ multiplex PCR; TCRdb holds only in-frame clones, not every one. The data contain under 200,000 clones, around three quarters of them singletons. Sequencing used PBMCs. All receptors come from a young man in good health and CMV-seropositive.

This sequence joins TRBV25-1 and TRBJ1-6, with 8 positions matching TRBD1. The CDR3 spans 14 residues. Germline loops: CDR1 MGHDK, CDR2 SYGVNS. J was trimmed by 7 bases and V by 2 bases; bases with no gene match: 1. CDR3 coding DNA: TGTGCCAGCAGTGAAGGACAGGGAAATTCACCCCTCCACTTT. This sequence encodes CASSEGQGNSPLHF.

V is TRBV6-1 and J is TRBJ1-1, with 7 bases that match TRBD1. Germline V CDR1 and CDR2: MNHNS, SASEGT. Trimming took 1 base from V and 5 from J; bases not matched to a gene: 4. This CDR3 contains 14 residues. The CDR3: CASSEDQGETEAFF. The CDR3 coding sequence is TGTGCCAGCAGTGAAGACCAGGGGGAGACTGAAGCTTTCTTT.

This clone has only one observation. The chain employs TRBV18 and TRBJ2-6; 11 nucleotides line up with TRBD1. Germline V gene data show CDR1 as KGHSH and CDR2 as LQKENI. The CDR3 length is 17 residues. V dropped 1 base and J dropped 2; count of bases not matched to a gene: 1. CDR3 nucleotides: TGTGCCAGCTCACCACGGGACAGGGGGACTGGGGCCAACGTCCTGACTTTC. As protein: CASSPRDRGTGANVLTF. The whole variable domain, filled in from reference TRBV18 and TRBJ2-6, reads NAGVMQNPRHLVRRRGQEARLRCSPMKGHSHVYWYRQLPEEGLKFMVYLQKENIIDESGMPKERFSAEFPKEGPSILRIQQVVRGDSAAYFCASSPRDRGTGANVLTFGAGSRLTVL.

This clone appeared a single time. This chain uses TRBV15 with TRBJ2-3; tentatively, D is TRBD2 (6 bases). CDR3 length equals 17 residues. The germline gives CDR1 LNHNV, CDR2 YYDKDF (reference sequence). V lost 5 bases and J lost 0, with 18 bases in between. As DNA, the CDR3 is TGTGCCACCAGCTTGCGGGACCGTCGAATTAGCACAGATACGCAGTATTTT. It encodes CATSLRDRRISTDTQYF.

Concerning this clone itself: One end of the junction fails to match germline, which may point to a read error. The V gene is TRBV7-3, the J gene TRBJ2-4; D call uncertain. The CDR3 is 10 amino acids. Germline V lookup: CDR1 SGHTA, CDR2 FQGTGA. CDR3 sequence reads: CASSLLLLNF. The CDR3, as DNA: TGTGCCAGCAGCTTGCTCCTATTGAACTTC.

The table lists this clone with a few counts. The chain carries TRBV2 and TRBJ1-2; D call uncertain. Germline values: CDR1 SNHLY, CDR2 FYNNEI. The CDR3 is made up of 15 amino acids. Trimming took off 6 bases at V and 7 bases at J, with 21 bases between the two ends. DNA for the CDR3: TGTGCCAGCAGGAAAAAACTAGACACTGCTGGTGGCTACACCTTC. Encoded protein: CASRKKLDTAGGYTF.

The rearrangement uses TRBV25-1 and TRBJ1-6; the match to TRBD1 covers 9 bases. This CDR3 is 14 amino acids long. V lost 4 bases to trimming and J lost 9 bases; unmatched junction nucleotides: 4. Germline CDR1 and CDR2: MGHDK and SYGVNS. CDR3 residues: CASSAGTGFSPLHF. DNA of the CDR3: TGTGCCAGCAGTGCCGGGACAGGGTTTTCACCCCTCCACTTT.

V is TRBV6-5 and J is TRBJ2-7; 9 nucleotides line up with TRBD2. The CDR3 extends over 15 amino acids. With 6 bases clipped from V and 5 bases from J, the junction kept 11 bases outside the gene matches. CDR1 and CDR2 from the germline V gene are MNHEY and SVGAGI. The CDR3 DNA is TGTGCCAGCAGCCAGGGCGGGGGGGTGAGAAACGAGCAGTACTTC. Translating it yields CASSQGGGVRNEQYF.

The chain's CDR3 is CASSQGQGEETQYF. DNA of the CDR3: TGTGCCAGCAGTCAGGGACAGGGGGAAGAGACCCAGTACTTC. The J gene is TRBJ2-5, the V gene TRBV25-1; TRBD1 matches 11 bases. Per germline, CDR1 MGHDK and CDR2 SYGVNS. V shed 5 bases, J shed 3 bases, and the junction held 2 bases outside the gene matches. The CDR3 extends over 14 amino acids.

In DNA, the CDR3 is TGCGCCAGCAGCCAACTAAGCGGGGCGTACGAGCAGTACTTC. Translation: CASSQLSGAYEQYF. The genes are TRBV4-1 and TRBJ2-7; 7 nucleotides align to TRBD2. The CDR3 is 14 residues long. CDR1 MGHRA and CDR2 YSYEKL come from the germline V gene. The V gene end was trimmed by 2 bases and the J gene end by 4 bases; junction bases not matched to a gene: 5.

This clone was recorded once. The chain employs TRBV27 and TRBJ2-7; no reliable D call. V gave up 4 bases and J gave up 0 bases, with 10 bases separating them. CDR3 length: 14 residues. The V gene's germline CDR1 is MNHEY and CDR2 SMNVEV (reference sequence). CDR3 DNA sequence: TGTGCCAGCAGTTCCGCGACACACTCCTACGAGCAGTACTTC. This encodes CASSSATHSYEQYF.

The chain uses TRBV18 and TRBJ1-1, with D tentatively TRBD1 (6 bases). V lost 3 bases, J lost 1 base, and 15 bases lay in between. Germline V gene lookup returns CDR1 KGHSH and CDR2 LQKENI. This CDR3 has 16 amino acids. In nucleotides, the CDR3 is TGTGCCAGCTCACCGGGAAGGACAGATCGGAACACTGAAGCTTTCTTT. Translation: CASSPGRTDRNTEAFF.

The chain employs TRBV5-1 and TRBJ2-7; 7 bases agree with TRBD1. Germline CDR1 reads SGHRS; CDR2 reads YFSETQ. The CDR3 consists of 15 residues. The trim removed 0 bases at V and 0 bases at J, leaving 3 bases unmatched. The CDR3 sequence is CASSLVDRFSYEQYF. DNA of the CDR3: TGCGCCAGCAGCTTGGTGGACAGGTTCTCCTACGAGCAGTACTTC.

The chain joins TRBV29-1 to TRBJ2-7; 10 positions match TRBD1. Germline values: CDR1 SQVTM, CDR2 ANQGSEA. Trimming took 7 bases from V and 7 from J; bases not matched to a gene: 10. CDR3 size: 13 residues. The CDR3 DNA sequence: TGCAGCGCCACCGGGACAGGGGCGCGAGAGCAGTACTTC. Translating gives CSATGTGAREQYF.

The chain employs TRBV23-1 and TRBJ1-5; maybe TRBD1 (5 bases). TRBV23-1 is given ORF status, its function remaining uncertain. Trimming removed 7 bases from V and 8 bases from J, with 18 bases in between. This CDR3 contains 14 residues. This CDR3 is CASTSWGEGKPQHF. In nucleotides, the CDR3 is TGCGCCAGCACCTCCTGGGGGGAGGGTAAGCCCCAGCATTTT.

This clone was seen a handful of times. This rearrangement joins TRBV19 to TRBJ2-5, with D tentatively TRBD2 (6 bases). V was trimmed by 5 bases and J by 1 base, leaving 11 bases between them. There are 14 residues in the CDR3. From germline, CDR1 is LNHDA and CDR2 SQIVND (reference sequence). The DNA for the CDR3 is TGTGCCAGTAGTGCGGGGCCAGGCCAAGAGACCCAGTACTTC. It specifies CASSAGPGQETQYF.

The J gene is TRBJ2-3, the V gene TRBV10-3; weak D call: TRBD2 (5 bases). V was clipped by 6 bases and J by 4 bases, with 20 bases between them. Germline V gives CDR1 ENHRY, CDR2 SYGVKD. This CDR3 spans 16 amino acids. CDR3 sequence (DNA): TGTGCCATCAGCTCCCGTCTAGCTGACGTCTCAGATACGCAGTATTTT. It encodes CAISSRLADVSDTQYF.

This clone was counted a few times. The sample has other DNA sequences that encode this CDR3 too. The rearrangement joins TRBV5-1 to TRBJ1-1; 8 nucleotides agree with TRBD1. The CDR3 length is 14 residues. The ends lost 4 bases at V and 3 bases at J; junction bases unmatched: 5. Per germline, CDR1 SGHRS and CDR2 YFSETQ. The CDR3, as DNA: TGCGCCAGCAGCCCACAGGGGGGGGACACTGAAGCTTTCTTT. Amino acid sequence: CASSPQGGDTEAFF.

This clone was picked up one time. The chain uses TRBV7-2 and TRBJ1-6; TRBD1 agrees at 8 bases. The CDR3 is 15 amino acids. Per the germline V gene, CDR1 is SGHTA and CDR2 is FQGNSA. Trimming at V came to 5 bases and at J to 7 bases, leaving 7 bases not matched to a gene. The CDR3 loop is CASSLRQGLNSPLHF. The CDR3 coding sequence is TGTGCCAGCAGCCTAAGACAGGGGTTAAATTCACCCCTCCACTTT.

V is TRBV28 and J is TRBJ2-1; 10 bases line up with TRBD2. The J segment lost 4 bases and the V segment lost 5 bases, leaving 17 bases of the junction unmatched. Germline CDR1 MDHEN, CDR2 SYDVKM. The CDR3 spans 19 residues. The CDR3 loop reads CASSDPRWERGGLYNEQFF. As DNA, the CDR3 is TGTGCCAGCAGTGACCCGAGGTGGGAGCGGGGGGGCTTATACAATGAGCAGTTCTTC.

J is TRBJ2-3 and V is TRBV7-2; perhaps TRBD1 as D (5 bases). V was trimmed by 8 bases and J by 6 bases, leaving 18 bases between them. CDR3 size: 14 residues. CDR1 and CDR2 (germline): SGHTA, FQGNSA. CDR3 loop: CASEIGRGMDTQYF. The CDR3 DNA is TGTGCCAGCGAGATAGGAAGGGGCATGGATACGCAGTATTTT.

The CDR3 loop is CAWRRRGGAAEQFF. The CDR3 bases are TGTGCCTGGAGAAGGCGCGGGGGGGCCGCTGAGCAGTTCTTC. The chain carries TRBV30 and TRBJ2-1; 9 nucleotides match TRBD2. Germline trimming cut 3 bases from V and 9 bases from J; bases unmatched to any gene: 9. The CDR3 is 14 amino acids. Germline CDR1 and CDR2: GTSNPN and SVGIG (reference sequence).